This T cell receptor beta chain originates from a study of cytomegalovirus exposure and HLA in healthy donors. In the PCR, 60 Vbeta and 13 Jbeta primers were used. Sequenced by immunoSEQ multiplex PCR; TCRdb stores in-frame clones only, minus some. In total, the table holds 75,000 to 95,000 clones. The study, taken as a whole, reports: Sequencing likely generated an artifact that appeared as a cluster of highly shared sequence variants. Follow-up analysis later connected one missense variant in DCLRE1C with trimming of TCR beta V- and J-genes.

Comment on this clone: Its antigen is as yet unknown.

Germline V gene sequence: CDR1 SGHVS, CDR2 FNYEAQ. J gave up 7 bases and V 5 bases, and 10 bases lay outside the gene matches. The CDR3 spans 14 residues. Sequenced: PBMCs. This chain connects TRBV7-6 to TRBJ1-1; 7 nucleotides match TRBD1. The receptor was derived from a woman aged 55-69 years in good health and CMV-seronegative. This CDR3 is CASSRTPGTDEAFF. CDR3 DNA sequence: TGTGCCAGCAGCCGAACTCCCGGGACAGATGAAGCTTTCTTT.